This is a list of T cell receptor beta chains from one sample in a study of blood T cell repertoires in COVID-19. Sequenced by immunoSEQ multiplex PCR; TCRdb stores in-frame clones only, minus some. The sample contains approximately 160,000 clones, around 86% of which appear only once. The specimen was peripheral blood. Receptor source: a man aged 55-75 years with COVID-19, enrolled during active disease. The CDR3 runs from the conserved cysteine through the conserved F or W. D genes are given only for firm matches. Only some rows state a clone size, as once, few, many or a class for expanded clones.

V gene	J gene	clone size	D gene	CDR3 protein	CDR3 DNA
TRBV19	TRBJ2-1	-	TRBD2	CASSKSSGSWNEQFF	TGTGCCAGTAGTAAATCTAGCGGGAGTTGGAATGAGCAGTTCTTC
TRBV29-1	TRBJ1-1	-	-	CSVESQGGEAFF	TGCAGCGTTGAGTCGCAGGGAGGTGAAGCTTTCTTT
TRBV6-4	TRBJ2-5	-	TRBD2	CASSKGSGGQETQYF	TGTGCCAGCAGTAAGGGCAGCGGGGGCCAGGAGACCCAGTACTTC
TRBV6-5	TRBJ2-7	once	-	CASSRGGYEQYF	TGTGCCAGCAGTAGGGGGGGTTACGAGCAGTACTTC
TRBV19	TRBJ2-2	-	TRBD2	CASSSQILAGVTGELFF	TGTGCCAGTAGCTCCCAAATACTAGCGGGAGTCACCGGGGAGCTGTTTTTT
TRBV6-5	TRBJ1-3	-	-	CASRRGSSGNTIYF	TGTGCCAGCAGGCGAGGGAGCTCTGGAAACACCATATATTTT
TRBV24-1	TRBJ2-7	-	TRBD1	CATSDPSGQGNEQYF	TGTGCCACCAGTGATCCCTCGGGACAGGGGAACGAGCAGTACTTC
TRBV7-6	TRBJ1-5	-	TRBD1	CASSLAPRGSNQPQHF	TGTGCCAGCAGCTTAGCACCCAGGGGGAGCAATCAGCCCCAGCATTTT
TRBV9	TRBJ1-2	-	TRBD1	CASSVGQGDYGYTF	TGTGCCAGCAGCGTAGGACAGGGAGACTATGGCTACACCTTC
TRBV28	TRBJ2-5	once	TRBD1	CASSPPGTGGETQYF	TGTGCCAGCAGTCCCCCCGGGACAGGGGGAGAGACCCAGTACTTC